This TCR beta chain was profiled in a study of T-cell reconstitution after alpha-beta-depleted transplantation in children (dated by TCRdb to 2015 to 2016). For the wider study: Using TCR repertoire profiling, the study followed T-cell immune reconstitution in a quantitative way in children after TCRalphabeta/CD19-depleted allogeneic hematopoietic cell transplantation.

This clonotype was counted at least ten times. Its antigen remains unidentified. One base away there is no much larger clone; base qualities are not given. Library construction relied on PCR. Sequencing relied on an Illumina HiSeq 2500. To normalize quantification of the TCRbeta repertoire, the TCR libraries were built with molecular barcoding that relied on unique molecular identifiers. TCRdb applied fastp at Q25 and MiXCR to the public reads, then kept only in-frame beta chains. Under each unique CDR3 protein, matching rows form one entry showing the most common genes and DNA. Present in this sample are about 610,000 distinct CDR3 sequences, 10% to 13% of which were seen just once. The ten largest clones add up to around 4% of the sample. Via the germline V gene, CDR1 is SQVTM and CDR2 ANQGSEA. CDR3 length: 15 amino acids, cysteine to phenylalanine. The CDR3 DNA has 45 bases and is translated from base 1. Germline trimming amounts to 5 bases on V and 4 bases on J, with 10 as the count of junction bases outside the gene matches.

The material was PBMCs from the stem cell graft donor, obtained from the stem cell graft. The receptor was isolated from a human donor who donated a stem cell graft to a child with acute myeloid leukemia. The V and J genes are TRBV29-1 and TRBJ2-3, and 9 bases in between align with TRBD1. The bases read TGCAGCGTTAGCACCGGGACAGGGATTTCAGATACGCAGTATTTT. Its protein product is CSVSTGTGISDTQYF.